This T cell receptor (beta chain) was sequenced in a study of identifying expanded T cells in peripheral blood. Method: immunoSEQ multiplex PCR; TCRdb's copy keeps in-frame clones and lacks some. This table has about 80,000 clones, 88% appearing once. There are 17 residues in the CDR3. In germline, CDR1 is SGHDT, CDR2 YYEEEE. Trimming took 4 bases from V and 6 from J, leaving 23 bases between them. The sequencing input was blood. The receptor comes from a person between 18 and 75 years old in good health. The chain couples TRBV5-6 to TRBJ2-1, with D unresolved. CDR3 residues: CASSPELLRIALNEQFF. The CDR3 bases are TGTGCCAGCAGCCCGGAGTTGCTTCGAATAGCCCTCAATGAGCAGTTCTTC.